The following is a T cell receptor (beta chain) sequence with its context. Its target is not known. These data originate in a study of cytomegalovirus exposure and HLA in healthy donors. Study-level points and caveats: Under in vitro conditions, three CMV-associated chains were confirmed as specific for CMV antigens. Listed as cytomegalovirus-associated were 150 or so TCR beta chains.

The table came from immunoSEQ multiplex PCR; TCRdb's copy has only in-frame clones and leaves some out. In the table there are about 200,000 clones, more than 65% of which are singletons. J lost 11 bases, V lost 5 bases, and 12 bases had no gene match. CDR1 is MDHEN and CDR2 is SYDVKM in the germline V gene. CDR3 size: 14 residues. From the roughly 120-subject validation cohort, which was separate from the roughly 630-subject first cohort, the donors were drawn. The sequenced material came from PBMCs. The clonotype originates from a woman aged 25 to 39 in good health and CMV-seropositive. The chain combines TRBV28 with TRBJ2-7; 10 bases line up with TRBD1. The CDR3 loop reads CASSLRDRGWIEYF. CDR3 nucleotides: TGTGCCAGCAGTCTCCGGGACAGGGGTTGGATCGAGTACTTC.